The present entry profiles one T cell receptor (beta chain) with its context. Each donor's blood draw was around 9.2 milliliters of peripheral blood. The total RNA that was extracted per sample amounted to at least 5 micrograms. Alongside a J-beta primer mix, a sample-barcoded 5' primer served in a second PCR lasting about 7 to 11 cycles. TCRdb independently ran MiXCR on the 5' RACE reads; one entry per CDR3 protein. The table has 1.2 million to 1.5 million distinct CDR3 sequences, 42% seen once; the top ten hold 7.9%. The sample belongs to a study of blood T cells in healthy people across ages. This CDR3 has 12 amino acids. Germline V CDR1 and CDR2: MNHEY, SVGEGT. V shed 2 bases and J shed 7 bases, with 9 bases lying between them.

The clonotype was recovered from a woman aged 18-35 years in good health. The J gene is TRBJ2-7, the V gene TRBV6-2 or TRBV6-3, with D perhaps TRBD1 or TRBD2 (5 bases each). Sequencing was done on a sample of blood. The CDR3 bases are TGTGCCAGCAGTTACGGGGACGAGGAGCAGTACTTC. Translation: CASSYGDEEQYF.